This T cell receptor (beta chain) was recovered during a study of neoadjuvant anti-PD-1 for oral cavity cancer. General study points: Higher pretreatment blood Treg/Th17 ratios correlated with higher pretreatment blood and lower post-treatment tumor TCRbeta clonality.

For this clone: Antigen specificity is unknown.

The CDR3 runs to 15 residues. CDR1 and CDR2 from the germline V gene are SGDLS and YYNGEE. V gave up 6 bases and J gave up 5 bases; unmatched junction bases: 9. The repertoire was sequenced with immunoSEQ multiplex PCR; TCRdb's copy has only in-frame clones and lacks some. The data contain 13,000 to 15,000 clones, 65% to 80% of them singletons. Here the sequenced sample was PBMCs, taken before nivolumab (anti-PD-1) treatment. The V and J genes are TRBV9 and TRBJ2-5, with 11 nucleotides matching TRBD1. The TCR sequence derives from a person aged 40 to 85 with oral cavity squamous cell carcinoma. As DNA, the CDR3 is TGTGCCAGCACCACAGGACAGGGGGCGGGGGAGACCCAGTACTTC. The encoded protein is CASTTGQGAGETQYF.